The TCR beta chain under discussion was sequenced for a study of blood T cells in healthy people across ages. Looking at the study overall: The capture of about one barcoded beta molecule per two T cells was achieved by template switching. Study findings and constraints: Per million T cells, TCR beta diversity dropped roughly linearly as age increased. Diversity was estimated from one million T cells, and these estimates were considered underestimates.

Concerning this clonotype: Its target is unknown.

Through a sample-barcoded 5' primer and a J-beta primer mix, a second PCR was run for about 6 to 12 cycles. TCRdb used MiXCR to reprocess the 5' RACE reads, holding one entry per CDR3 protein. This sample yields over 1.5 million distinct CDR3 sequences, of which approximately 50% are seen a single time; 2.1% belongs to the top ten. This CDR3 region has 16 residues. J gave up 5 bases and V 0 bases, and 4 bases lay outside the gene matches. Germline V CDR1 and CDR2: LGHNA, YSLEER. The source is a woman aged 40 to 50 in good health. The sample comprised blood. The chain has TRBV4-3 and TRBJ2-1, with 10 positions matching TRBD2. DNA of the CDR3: TGCGCCAGCAGCCAAGAACGTGGACTAGCGGACAATGAGCAGTTCTTC. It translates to CASSQERGLADNEQFF.